These 6 T cell receptor beta chains came from one sample sequenced in a study of cytomegalovirus exposure and HLA in healthy donors (dated by TCRdb to about 2017). The protocol used for the library was the immunoSEQ multiplex PCR assay. For the multiplex PCR, a mixture combining 60 forward primers for TCR Vbeta segments and 13 reverse primers for TCR Jbeta segments was used. Sourced from immuneACCESS, this table was stored by TCRdb with only in-frame sequences that have V and J called. A share of the clones is absent; for the studies checked, an unresolved V gene accounts for under half, and the remainder has no known explanation. This sample's table contains 40,000 to 50,000 clones. The top ten hold 2% to 2.5% of the sample. The sample was PBMCs. The receptors shown here come from a woman aged 35 to 49 in good health and CMV-seronegative.

A word on this clone: Relative to the germline gene, one junction end is altered; a read error may explain this. V gene TRBV7-3 combines with J gene TRBJ2-5, with D unclear. The CDR3 runs to 12 residues. The V gene's germline CDR1 is SGHTA and CDR2 FQGTGA. The CDR3 reads CASSLVGENQYF. The CDR3 region has the DNA TGTGCCAGCAGCTTAGTAGGAGAGAACCAGTACTTC.

V usage is TRBV6-1 and J usage is TRBJ1-1; D is undetermined. This CDR3 has 15 amino acids. The germline CDR1 and CDR2 sequences are MNHNS and SASEGT. Trimming shortened V by 0 bases and J by 1 base, and 9 bases separated the two germline ends. The CDR3: CASSEARDWNTEAFF. The CDR3 bases are TGTGCCAGCAGTGAAGCGAGAGACTGGAACACTGAAGCTTTCTTT.

The chain combines TRBV10-3 with TRBJ2-7, with TRBD2 identical over 7 bases. Germline lookup yields CDR1 ENHRY and CDR2 SYGVKD. The V segment lost 4 bases and the J segment 4 bases; nucleotides outside the gene matches: 7. The CDR3 runs 14 residues. CDR3 DNA sequence: TGTGCCATCAGTGGGGGGGGAGTCGGGTACGAGCAGTACTTC. Residues: CAISGGGVGYEQYF.

The V call is TRBV19, the J call TRBJ1-1, with D unresolved. CDR3 size: 14 residues. V lost 7 bases to trimming and J lost 5 bases, with 17 bases between them. Germline CDR1 is LNHDA and CDR2 is SQIVND (reference sequence). The CDR3 is CASTLRARETEAFF. Written as DNA, the CDR3 is TGTGCCAGTACTTTGAGGGCGCGTGAAACTGAAGCTTTCTTT.

The V and J genes are TRBV19 and TRBJ1-6; 10 positions agree with TRBD1. Losses at the gene ends were 1 base for V and 8 bases for J; bases not matched to a gene: 5. The CDR3 covers 16 residues. In germline, CDR1 is LNHDA, CDR2 SQIVND (reference sequence). The CDR3 spells CASSIVSGTGDSPLHF. The CDR3 DNA reads TGTGCCAGTAGTATAGTCAGCGGGACAGGGGATTCACCCCTCCACTTT.

This clone counts as medium-sized by frequency. This CDR3 reads CASSPTRSTGEAFF. CDR3 sequence (DNA): TGTGCCAGCAGTCCTACCAGATCTACAGGGGAAGCTTTCTTT. The chain recombines TRBV6-4 with TRBJ1-1; D is possibly TRBD1 (6 bases). The CDR3 contains 14 residues. The germline V gene encodes CDR1 MRHNA and CDR2 SNTAGT. V shed 5 bases and J shed 8 bases, with 18 bases lying between them.